This entry lists 13 T cell receptor beta chains sequenced from one sample in a study of OX40 agonist ivuxolimab in advanced cancers. Profiled with immunoSEQ multiplex PCR; TCRdb holds only in-frame clones, not every one. The sample lists 40,000 to 60,000 clones, around 87% seen once, with around 2% in the top ten. Sequenced material: CD4+ or CD8+ T cells sorted from blood, taken in a trial of the OX40 agonist ivuxolimab. Every receptor here comes from an adult with an advanced solid tumor such as melanoma, head and neck, liver or kidney cancer.

The rearrangement links TRBV5-1 to TRBJ2-7; 10 bases agree with TRBD1. Per the germline V gene, CDR1 is SGHRS and CDR2 is YFSETQ. The V gene end was trimmed by 4 bases and the J gene end by 3 bases; junction bases not matched to a gene: 4. The CDR3 totals 14 residues. The CDR3 DNA is TGCGCCAGCAGCGAGACAGGGGGCGGCTACGAGCAGTACTTC. Translated, it gives CASSETGGGYEQYF.

The V and J genes are TRBV9 and TRBJ1-1, with D possibly being TRBD1 (5 bases). Trimming shortened V by 3 bases and J by 10 bases, and 16 bases separated the two germline ends. The CDR3 loop spans 13 amino acids. Germline lookup yields CDR1 SGDLS and CDR2 YYNGEE. The CDR3 DNA reads TGTGCCAGCAGCGCTGGGGAGAGGCAGGGAGCTTTCTTT. This codes for CASSAGERQGAFF.

The chain links TRBV10-3 to TRBJ1-1; D remains unclear. The length of the CDR3 is 15 residues. The V gene lost 10 bases and the J gene lost 1 base, with 19 bases spanning the gap. The germline gives CDR1 ENHRY, CDR2 SYGVKD. The CDR3 coding sequence is TGTGCCACTACCGAGACGGAATTGGGGAACACTGAAGCTTTCTTT. It encodes CATTETELGNTEAFF.

This chain uses TRBV7-2 with TRBJ2-2; D unresolved. CDR1 and CDR2 (germline): SGHTA, FQGNSA. This CDR3 region has 13 residues. The ends were cut back, 3 bases at V and 6 bases at J, with 8 bases in the middle. The CDR3 DNA is TGTGCCAGCAGCTTTTCAAAGGCCGGGGAGCTGTTTTTT. Its translation is CASSFSKAGELFF.

The V and J genes are TRBV5-1 and TRBJ1-2; weak D call: TRBD1 (5 bases). The CDR3 extends over 16 amino acids. The V gene lost 4 bases and the J gene lost 3 bases, with 19 bases spanning the gap. Looked up from germline, CDR1 is SGHRS and CDR2 is YFSETQ. The CDR3 nucleotides are TGCGCCAGCAGCCTCGGGGGACCCGGGACGGACTATGGCTACACCTTC. Translating gives CASSLGGPGTDYGYTF.

The rearrangement links TRBV6-1 to TRBJ1-3; a weak D match, TRBD1 (5 bases). V was clipped by 4 bases and J by 2 bases, with 9 bases between them. The CDR3 is 14 amino acids. From germline, CDR1 is MNHNS and CDR2 SASEGT. This chain's CDR3 is CASSGPGAGNTIYF. CDR3 nucleotides: TGTGCCAGCAGTGGACCGGGGGCTGGAAACACCATATATTTT.

The genes are TRBV18 and TRBJ1-1, with 7 bases that match TRBD1. CDR1 and CDR2 (germline): KGHSH, LQKENI. This CDR3 region has 13 residues. With V trimmed by 3 bases and J by 8 bases, 6 bases remained unmatched. CDR3 sequence (DNA): TGTGCCAGCTCACCCACACAGGGGACGGAAGCTTTCTTT. Its protein product is CASSPTQGTEAFF.

This clone has only one observation. The chain couples TRBV18 to TRBJ1-4; maybe TRBD1 (6 bases). CDR1 KGHSH and CDR2 LQKENI come from the germline V gene. V lost 3 bases, J lost 7 bases, and 12 bases lay in between. CDR3 length equals 14 residues. The CDR3 here is CASSPGGAGEKLFF. In DNA, the CDR3 is TGTGCCAGCTCACCTGGGGGCGCAGGTGAAAAACTGTTTTTT.

The chain links TRBV7-9 to TRBJ1-5, with a tentative D call TRBD1 (5 bases). The germline V and J ends were trimmed by 3 bases and 4 bases, with 10 bases remaining between them. CDR1 is SEHNR, CDR2 FQNEAQ, per germline (reference sequence). CDR3 length: 14 amino acids. The DNA of the CDR3 is TGTGCCAGCAGCTTCGTAGGGGCTAATCAGCCCCAGCATTTT. Amino acids: CASSFVGANQPQHF.

This chain joins TRBV19 and TRBJ2-5; the D is unclear. CDR1 and CDR2 (germline): LNHDA, SQIVND (reference sequence). The CDR3 contains 15 residues. Trimming took 0 bases from V and 5 from J, leaving 13 bases between them. This CDR3 is CASSIDLSRRETQYF. The CDR3 DNA reads as TGTGCCAGTAGTATAGATCTATCCCGACGGGAGACCCAGTACTTC.

The chain carries TRBV6-6 and TRBJ2-7; D is ambiguous. This CDR3 has 14 amino acids. Germline V gives CDR1 MNHNY, CDR2 SVGAGI (reference sequence). V lost 6 bases to trimming and J lost 0 bases, with 12 bases between them. The CDR3, as DNA: TGTGCCAGCAGGTCAATTATGAGCTCCTACGAGCAGTACTTC. This sequence encodes CASRSIMSSYEQYF.

This clone was observed a few times. J is TRBJ2-7 and V is TRBV7-2; the match to TRBD2 covers 8 bases. Germline V gene data show CDR1 as SGHTA and CDR2 as FQGNSA. V was pared by 1 base and J by 2 bases, with 10 bases of the junction left unmatched. There are 17 residues in the CDR3. As DNA, the CDR3 is TGTGCCAGCAGCTTAGAGTCCCTAGCGGGCTATACCTACGAGCAGTACTTC. Translating gives CASSLESLAGYTYEQYF.

This clone was seen once. The chain employs TRBV19 and TRBJ2-7; 8 bases map to TRBD1. Germline CDR1 is LNHDA and CDR2 is SQIVND (reference sequence). CDR3 length: 14 residues. The V segment lost 3 bases and the J segment 3 bases; nucleotides outside the gene matches: 4. Here the CDR3 reads CASSIATGVYEQYF. In DNA, the CDR3 is TGTGCCAGTAGTATTGCGACAGGGGTCTACGAGCAGTACTTC. The complete variable domain, with remaining parts taken from reference TRBV19 and TRBJ2-7, reads DGGITQSPKYLFRKEGQNVTLSCEQNLNHDAMYWYRQDPGQGLRLIYYSQIVNDFQKGDIAEGYSVSREKKESFPLTVTSAQKNPTAFYLCASSIATGVYEQYFGPGTRLTVT.